The 17 T cell receptor beta chains presented below share a single source sample, sequenced in a study of vaccination effects on CD4 cells after COVID-19. No antigen is known for these receptors. Antigen-specific CD4+ T cell clonotypes were called by their expansion after viral peptide-pool culture in ViraFEST. Subsequent to a culture period of less than twelve days, CD4+ T cells were isolated. It was two doses of either the BNT162b2 or mRNA-1273 vaccine that participants received. Clones were sequenced by immunoSEQ multiplex PCR, and TCRdb holds only the in-frame ones, with some missing. The sample shows more than 35,000 clones, approximately 80% of them seen only once. Sequences were derived from CD4+ T cells from PBMCs cultured with HCoV-NL63 spike peptides, sampled after COVID-19 vaccination. The receptors were gathered from a human donor who received a COVID-19 vaccine. Some clones in this sample may be carry-over from other donors' samples.

The CDR3 DNA reads as TGTGCCTGGAGGCGAGAGTTTAACTGGGGCTACACCTTC. Its protein product is CAWRREFNWGYTF. The gene calls are TRBV30 and TRBJ1-2; D unclear. The V end was cut by 3 bases, the J end by 8 bases, with 16 bases between. The V gene's germline CDR1 is GTSNPN and CDR2 SVGIG (reference sequence). There are 13 residues in the CDR3.

This clone was detected once. The chain carries TRBV29-1 and TRBJ2-7, with 8 bases fitting TRBD2. The CDR3 length is 14 residues. CDR1 and CDR2 from the germline V gene are SQVTM and ANQGSEA. V lost 7 bases and J lost 7; bases outside the gene matches: 15. The CDR3 nucleotides are TGCAGCGCCCTTCAGGGTAGCGGGGAGCGGGAGCAGTACTTC. Translation gives CSALQGSGEREQYF.

The chain combines TRBV30 with TRBJ1-3; a possible D gene is TRBD1 (5 bases). CDR1 GTSNPN and CDR2 SVGIG come from the germline V gene (reference sequence). V lost 5 bases and J lost 0, with 17 bases in between. There are 16 residues in the CDR3. CDR3 in amino acids: CAWGRVGAISGNTIYF. The CDR3 coding sequence is TGTGCCTGGGGCAGGGTAGGGGCGATCTCTGGAAACACCATATATTTT. Full variable domain (outside the CDR3, taken from reference TRBV30 and TRBJ1-3): SQTIHQWPATLVQPVGSPLSLECTVEGTSNPNLYWYRQAAGRGLQLLFYSVGIGQISSEVPQNLSASRPQDRQFILSSKKLLLSDSGFYLCAWGRVGAISGNTIYFGEGSWLTVV.

The J gene is TRBJ1-4, the V gene TRBV6-1; D is uncertain. Germline CDR1 reads MNHNS; CDR2 reads SASEGT. V lost 3 bases, J lost 8 bases, and 16 bases lay in between. This CDR3 is 15 amino acids long. In nucleotides, the CDR3 is TGTGCCAGCAGTGACAGGACTCAAACCCACGAAAAACTGTTTTTT. Encoded protein: CASSDRTQTHEKLFF.

The rearrangement links TRBV6-1 to TRBJ1-4; the D is unclear. Looked up from germline, CDR1 is MNHNS and CDR2 is SASEGT. V gave up 0 bases and J gave up 0 bases, with 8 bases separating them. This CDR3 has 16 residues. The CDR3 DNA is TGTGCCAGCAGTGAAGCGCGGGGAGCAACTAATGAAAAACTGTTTTTT. It yields the protein CASSEARGATNEKLFF.

This chain links TRBV28 with TRBJ2-7; D uncertain. The ends were cut back, 6 bases at V and 7 bases at J, with 13 bases in the middle. CDR1 is MDHEN and CDR2 is SYDVKM in the germline V gene. CDR3 length: 12 amino acids. This chain's CDR3 is CASRTPPGEQYV. In DNA form, the CDR3 reads TGTGCCAGCAGAACCCCCCCCGGGGAGCAGTACGTC.

The J gene is TRBJ1-1, the V gene TRBV10-3; 9 bases match TRBD1. Per germline, CDR1 ENHRY and CDR2 SYGVKD. The CDR3 is 14 residues long. V dropped 11 bases and J dropped 4; count of bases not matched to a gene: 11. This chain's CDR3 is CAAGPGQGITEAFF. The DNA of the CDR3 is TGTGCCGCCGGGCCGGGACAGGGAATCACTGAAGCTTTCTTT.

V gene TRBV5-1 combines with J gene TRBJ2-3, with 8 nucleotides matching TRBD1. Germline CDR1 and CDR2: SGHRS and YFSETQ. After removal of 1 base from V and 4 bases from J, the junction contained 8 bases not matched to a gene. The CDR3 is made up of 16 amino acids. The CDR3, as DNA: TGCGCCAGCAGCTTGCTGGGACAGGCATTATCAGATACGCAGTATTTT. It encodes CASSLLGQALSDTQYF. The whole variable domain, filled in from reference TRBV5-1 and TRBJ2-3, reads KAGVTQTPRYLIKTRGQQVTLSCSPISGHRSVSWYQQTPGQGLQFLFEYFSETQRNKGNFPGRFSGRQFSNSRSEMNVSTLELGDSALYLCASSLLGQALSDTQYFGPGTRLTVL.

The table lists this clone with a few counts. This chain uses TRBV10-1 with TRBJ1-3; D not resolved. Germline CDR1 WNHNN, CDR2 SYGVQD (reference sequence). The CDR3 has 15 amino acids. Trimming took 5 bases from V and 2 from J, leaving 13 bases between them. The CDR3 DNA follows: TGCGCCAGCAGTCAGAGTTCCGGGACTGGAAACACCATATATTTT. It specifies CASSQSSGTGNTIYF.

This clone occurred once. The V and J genes are TRBV7-3 and TRBJ1-2, with a weak D call TRBD1 (6 bases). The germline CDR1 and CDR2 sequences are SGHTA and FQGTGA. Trimming took 5 bases from V and 3 from J, leaving 25 bases between them. The CDR3 extends over 18 amino acids. In nucleotides, the CDR3 is TGTGCCAGCAGCCTAGCTCCCAGCCAGGGGCCGGGGGACTATGGCTACACCTTC. Its protein product is CASSLAPSQGPGDYGYTF.

The V call is TRBV12-3 or TRBV12-4, the J call TRBJ1-3; the D is unclear. The CDR3 contains 13 residues. The V and J ends lost 3 bases and 3 bases respectively, with 6 bases between them. CDR3 sequence reads: CASSFASGNTIYF. The CDR3 DNA reads TGTGCCAGCAGTTTTGCCAGTGGAAACACCATATATTTT.

This clone was picked up a small number of times. The chain uses TRBV18 and TRBJ2-1; TRBD1 agrees at 11 bases. Per germline, CDR1 KGHSH and CDR2 LQKENI. V shed 3 bases, J shed 1 base, and the junction held 5 bases outside the gene matches. The CDR3 covers 17 residues. CDR3: CASSPLGTGGSYNEQFF. CDR3 bases: TGTGCCAGCTCACCTCTCGGGACAGGGGGATCCTACAATGAGCAGTTCTTC.

Regarding this clone: Other DNA sequences in the sample encode the same CDR3. The J gene is TRBJ1-5, the V gene TRBV18; unclear D gene. Deletions cut 2 bases from V and 1 base from J, with 6 bases between. The CDR3 runs 14 residues. Looked up from germline, CDR1 is KGHSH and CDR2 is LQKENI. CDR3: CASSPAGSNQPQHF. The CDR3 nucleotides are TGTGCCAGCTCACCAGCGGGGAGCAATCAGCCCCAGCATTTT.

The chain employs TRBV11-2 and TRBJ2-5; possibly TRBD1 for D (5 bases). V gave up 0 bases and J gave up 6 bases, with 14 bases separating them. CDR1 is SGHAT and CDR2 is FQNNGV in the germline V gene. This CDR3 contains 15 residues. For the CDR3, the DNA is TGTGCCAGCAGCTTAGACCCCAGGGTGGAAAAGACCCAGTACTTC. Amino acids: CASSLDPRVEKTQYF.

The chain uses TRBV5-1 and TRBJ1-5; D is perhaps TRBD1 (5 bases). CDR3 length equals 14 residues. Germline values: CDR1 SGHRS, CDR2 YFSETQ. With 0 bases removed from V and 2 bases from J, the gap between germline ends came to 6 bases. The CDR3 DNA is TGCGCCAGCAGCTTGGGGGGCGGCAATCAGCCCCAGCATTTT. Its translation: CASSLGGGNQPQHF. Full variable domain (missing parts from reference TRBV5-1 and TRBJ1-5): KAGVTQTPRYLIKTRGQQVTLSCSPISGHRSVSWYQQTPGQGLQFLFEYFSETQRNKGNFPGRFSGRQFSNSRSEMNVSTLELGDSALYLCASSLGGGNQPQHFGDGTRLSIL.

This chain connects TRBV30 to TRBJ1-2; D gene uncertain. The V gene's germline CDR1 is GTSNPN and CDR2 SVGIG (reference sequence). The ends were cut back, 0 bases at V and 2 bases at J, with 10 bases in the middle. This CDR3 region has 14 residues. In nucleotides, the CDR3 is TGTGCCTGGAGTGTACGTGCGACGAACTATGGCTACACCTTC. As protein: CAWSVRATNYGYTF.

This chain connects TRBV4-3 to TRBJ2-1; D is unclear. V gave up 1 base and J gave up 0 bases, with 7 bases separating them. Germline CDR1 and CDR2: LGHNA and YSLEER. This CDR3 comprises 15 residues. The CDR3 DNA follows: TGCGCCAGCAGCCAAGGTCTAGGCTCCTACAATGAGCAGTTCTTC. As protein: CASSQGLGSYNEQFF.